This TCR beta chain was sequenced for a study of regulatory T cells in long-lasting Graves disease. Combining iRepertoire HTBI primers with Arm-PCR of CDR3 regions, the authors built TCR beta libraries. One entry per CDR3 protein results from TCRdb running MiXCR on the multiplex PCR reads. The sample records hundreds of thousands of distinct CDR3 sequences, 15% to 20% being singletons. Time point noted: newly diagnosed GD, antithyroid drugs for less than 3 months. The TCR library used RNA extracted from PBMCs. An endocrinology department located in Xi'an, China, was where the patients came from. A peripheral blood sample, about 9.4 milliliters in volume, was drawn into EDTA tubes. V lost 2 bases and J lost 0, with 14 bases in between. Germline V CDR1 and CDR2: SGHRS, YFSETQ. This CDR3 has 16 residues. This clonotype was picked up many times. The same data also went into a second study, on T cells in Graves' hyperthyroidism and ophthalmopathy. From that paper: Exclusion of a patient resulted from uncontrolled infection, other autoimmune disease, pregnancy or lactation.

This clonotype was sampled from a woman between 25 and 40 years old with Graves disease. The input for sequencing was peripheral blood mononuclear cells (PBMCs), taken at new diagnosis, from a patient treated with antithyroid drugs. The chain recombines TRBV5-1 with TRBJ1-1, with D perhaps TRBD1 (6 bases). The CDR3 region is CASSFGQSYMNTEAFF. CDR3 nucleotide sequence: TGCGCCAGCAGCTTCGGACAGTCCTACATGAACACTGAAGCTTTCTTT.